This T cell receptor beta chain was identified during a study of blood T cells in healthy people across ages (dated by TCRdb to the mid-2010s). For context, the study as a whole: In model experiments, template switching captured roughly one uniquely barcoded TCR beta cDNA molecule for every two T cells. The donors were divided into four age groups: young (average around 16 years), middle-aged (about 40), aged (around 59) and long-lived (about 80). Using the same blood draw, the study looked at two additional independent replicas of 1 million unique cDNA reads for two donors, one aged 18 to 30 and the other aged 80 or older. To track age-related changes in TCR beta repertoire diversity, the study relied on deep sequencing normalized with unique cDNA molecular identifiers. Overall study outcomes, separate from this receptor: As age increased, observed TCR beta diversity per million T cells dropped in a roughly linear way, and a significant reduction was already evident by age 40. Estimates of total diversity based on one million sequenced T cells were regarded as lower bounds and as underestimates. The percentage of naive T cells measured by flow cytometry correlated strongly with observed TCR beta diversity. Because profiling used bulk unsorted PBMCs, naive and antigen-experienced compartments could not be compared conclusively. Donor CMV infection status was unknown, potentially confounding age-related changes in expanded clonotypes. The long-lived group showed more naive CD4+ T cells, fewer expanded clones and increased TCR diversity than the aged group, suggesting age selection.

Of note for this clonotype: This clone's antigen is unknown. It has no much larger one-base neighbor in the sample; base qualities were not kept.

The 39 donors, aged 6 to 90 years, were systemically healthy Caucasian individuals from Russia. About 9.1 milliliters of peripheral blood were collected from each donor into EDTA-treated Vacutainer tubes. Ficoll-Paque density-gradient centrifugation was used to isolate PBMCs, with at least 7 million per sample. Trizol reagent was used to extract total RNA from the PBMCs, yielding at least 6 micrograms per sample. The percentages of naive CD45RAhigh/CD27high T cells were determined by flow cytometry on a PBMC aliquot from every donor. CDR1 and CDR2 are drawn from the germline V gene (reference sequence): SEHNR, FQNEAQ. Relative to germline, V is 3 bases shorter and J is 7 bases shorter, with 9 bases between their ends. The CDR3 runs 13 amino acids, cysteine and phenylalanine included. Only the CDR3 part of the read is kept: 39 bases, read in frame from the first base. Receptor amplification or capture employed 5' RACE. For sequencing, an Illumina HiSeq 2500 was employed. A second PCR of 7 to 11 cycles was performed with a sample-barcoded 5' primer and a J-beta primer mix. A template-switch 5' adaptor carrying 12 random nucleotides introduced a unique molecular identifier onto each TCR beta cDNA molecule. Each sample yielded at least 2.5 million CDR3-containing paired-end reads. All of the RNA was converted into first-strand cDNA using the Mint cDNA synthesis kit, with a TRBC-specific oligonucleotide serving as the primer. After uracil-DNA glycosylase treatment, a first 18-cycle PCR used universal primers M1SS and BC2_uni_R on all cDNA. On the authors' methods: For normalization, 1 million high-quality reads were randomly selected from each sample, with every read carrying a distinct molecular identifier. Reads with shared molecular identifiers were discarded instead of being binned into consensus sequences. MiTCR, set to a Q25 quality threshold and the strictest error-elimination algorithm, was used for CDR3 identification, clonotype clustering and error correction. A nonparametric unseen species model using Euler transformation provided a lower-bound estimate of total TCR beta diversity. TCRdb's own reprocessing of the public reads used fastp at Q25 and MiXCR and kept productive beta chains. Records with the same CDR3 protein are collapsed into one entry carrying the most frequent genes and DNA. TCRdb, not the original authors, processed these V and J calls. In all, the sample holds around 500,000 distinct CDR3 sequences, and around a quarter of those were seen once. Together, the top ten hold 3% to 4% of the sample.

These data were likewise used in another study, on T cells of mothers and their children. The second study also describes: The donors were nine systemically healthy Caucasian individuals, made up of three mothers and their six children. cDNA synthesis used all of the extracted RNA, with about 1.5 ug of RNA in each 15 ul reaction. In the second PCR, the M1S primer introduced both the sample barcodes and 2-4 random nucleotides. Over 8 million TCR beta CDR3 reads came from each mother, compared with some 3 million reads from each child. Thymic selection similarly shapes TCR recombination output in related and unrelated pairs, with minor effect from inherited differences. Related mother-child pairs always showed normalized repertoire overlap that was slightly higher than in unrelated mother-child pairs, though the difference was never significant. With a sensitivity of approximately 96 clones per million clonotypes, no persistent microchimeric T cell clones were detected. The study used deep NGS to compare TCR beta repertoires of mothers and children, seeking features distinguishing related mother-child pairs from unrelated individuals. The mean age was approximately 41 +/- 4 years for the mothers and approximately 11 +/- 4 years for the children. Libraries were sequenced on Illumina HiSeq 2000 with 100+100 nt paired-end reads after adapter ligation with NEBNext reagents. To prevent cross-contamination, the mother and child libraries were prepared one month apart and sequenced in separate runs. For each donor, between roughly 500,000 and 2,300,000 distinct TCR beta clonotypes were identified. Naive TCR beta clonotypes were estimated from low-frequency clonotypes matched to each donor's FACS-determined naive share, without sorting.

The TCR comes from a boy younger than 10 in good health. The sequencing sample was made of blood. Recombination joined TRBV7-9 with TRBJ1-4; matching of 5 bases hints at TRBD1 as the D gene. The nucleotide sequence is given as TGTGCCAGCAGCTTTGGGGCCGGTGAAAAACTGTTTTTT. It translates to CASSFGAGEKLFF.